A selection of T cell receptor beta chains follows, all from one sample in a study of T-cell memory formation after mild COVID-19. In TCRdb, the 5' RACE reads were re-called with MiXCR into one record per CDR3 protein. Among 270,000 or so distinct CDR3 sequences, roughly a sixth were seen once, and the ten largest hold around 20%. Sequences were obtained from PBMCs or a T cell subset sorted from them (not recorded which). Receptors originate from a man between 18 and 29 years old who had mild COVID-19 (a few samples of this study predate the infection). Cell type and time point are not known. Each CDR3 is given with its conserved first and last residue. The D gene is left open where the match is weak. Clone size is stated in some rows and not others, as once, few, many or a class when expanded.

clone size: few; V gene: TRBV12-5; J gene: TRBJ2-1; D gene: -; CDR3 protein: CASGLLNEQFF; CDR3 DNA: TGTGCTAGTGGTCTTCTTAATGAGCAGTTCTTC
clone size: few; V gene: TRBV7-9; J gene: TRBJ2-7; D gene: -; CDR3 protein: CASSWRESTYEQYF; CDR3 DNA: TGTGCCAGCAGCTGGAGGGAGTCGACCTACGAGCAGTACTTC
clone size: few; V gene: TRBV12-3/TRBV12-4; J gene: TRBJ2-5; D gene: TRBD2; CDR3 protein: CASSLAMTSGGVWNF; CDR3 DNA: TGTGCCAGCAGTTTAGCGATGACTAGCGGGGGGGTATGGAACTTC
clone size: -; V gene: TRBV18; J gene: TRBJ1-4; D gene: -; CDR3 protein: CASSPLETVREKLFF; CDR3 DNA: TGTGCCAGCTCACCATTGGAGACCGTACGGGAAAAACTGTTTTTT
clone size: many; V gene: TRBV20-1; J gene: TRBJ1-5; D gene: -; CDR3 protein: CSARDSGNQPQHF; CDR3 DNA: TGCAGTGCTAGAGACAGCGGAAATCAGCCCCAGCATTTT
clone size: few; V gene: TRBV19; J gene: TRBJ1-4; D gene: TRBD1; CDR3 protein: CASSSSTGVLSEKLFF; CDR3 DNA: TGTGCCAGTAGTTCGTCCACAGGGGTTTTAAGTGAAAAACTGTTTTTT
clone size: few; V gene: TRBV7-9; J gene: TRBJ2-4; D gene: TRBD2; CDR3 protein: CASSFSGAGTPFIQYF; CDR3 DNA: TGTGCCAGCAGCTTTAGCGGGGCTGGGACCCCTTTCATTCAGTACTTC
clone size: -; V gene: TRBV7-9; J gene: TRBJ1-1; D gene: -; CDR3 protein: CASSLMGSPPIPRAFF; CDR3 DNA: TGTGCCAGCAGCCTCATGGGCAGCCCCCCTATCCCCCGAGCTTTCTTT
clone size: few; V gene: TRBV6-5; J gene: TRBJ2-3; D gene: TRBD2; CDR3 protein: CASTVRAGGRVTQYF; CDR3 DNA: TGTGCCAGCACAGTTAGAGCGGGGGGAAGGGTTACGCAGTATTTT
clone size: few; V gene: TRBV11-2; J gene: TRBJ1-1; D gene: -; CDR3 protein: CASSLVVGVQAFF; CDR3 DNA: TGTGCCAGCAGCTTGGTGGTAGGGGTTCAAGCTTTCTTT
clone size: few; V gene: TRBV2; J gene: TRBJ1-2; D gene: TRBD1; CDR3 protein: CASSPQGTGSGYTF; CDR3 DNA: TGTGCCAGCAGTCCTCAGGGGACAGGGTCAGGCTACACCTTC
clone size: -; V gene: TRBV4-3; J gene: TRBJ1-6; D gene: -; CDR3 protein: CASSQDPAGLNSPLHF; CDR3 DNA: TGCGCCAGCAGCCAAGACCCGGCAGGGTTGAATTCACCCCTCCACTTT
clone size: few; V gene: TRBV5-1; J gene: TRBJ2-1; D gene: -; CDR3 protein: CASSTGPEGGYNEQFF; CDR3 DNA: TGCGCCAGCAGCACGGGACCAGAAGGGGGCTACAATGAGCAGTTCTTC
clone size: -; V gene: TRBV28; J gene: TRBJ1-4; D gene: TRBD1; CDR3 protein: CASTEDRTGGEKLFF; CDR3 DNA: TGTGCCAGCACCGAAGATAGGACAGGGGGGGAAAAACTGTTTTTT
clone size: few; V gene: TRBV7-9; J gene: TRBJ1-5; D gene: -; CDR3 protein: CASSVDRYQPQHF; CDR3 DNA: TGTGCCAGCAGCGTGGACCGATATCAGCCCCAGCATTTT
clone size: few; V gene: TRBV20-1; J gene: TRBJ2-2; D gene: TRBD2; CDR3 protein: CSASSSGGAGELFF; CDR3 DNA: TGCAGTGCTAGCTCCAGCGGGGGGGCCGGGGAGCTGTTTTTT
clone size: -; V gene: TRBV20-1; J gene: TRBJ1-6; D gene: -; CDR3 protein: CSARVGGADSPLHF; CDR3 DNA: TGCAGTGCTAGAGTAGGGGGGGCTGATTCACCCCTCCACTTT
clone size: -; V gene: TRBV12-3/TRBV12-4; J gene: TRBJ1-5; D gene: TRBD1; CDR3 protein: CASSLGQDQHF; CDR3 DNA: TGTGCCAGCAGTTTGGGACAGGACCAGCATTTT
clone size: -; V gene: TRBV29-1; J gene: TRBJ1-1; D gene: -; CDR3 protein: CSVEESAGEAFF; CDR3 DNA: TGCAGCGTTGAAGAGTCGGCGGGGGAAGCTTTCTTT
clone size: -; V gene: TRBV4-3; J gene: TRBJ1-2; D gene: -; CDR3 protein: CASSQDKGFYGYTF; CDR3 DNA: TGCGCCAGCAGCCAAGACAAGGGATTCTATGGCTACACCTTC
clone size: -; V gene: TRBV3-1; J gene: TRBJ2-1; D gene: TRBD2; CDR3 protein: CASSQDPALAGAYNEQFF; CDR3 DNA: TGTGCCAGCAGCCAAGATCCCGCTCTAGCGGGGGCGTACAATGAGCAGTTCTTC
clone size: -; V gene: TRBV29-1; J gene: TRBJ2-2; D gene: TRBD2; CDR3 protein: CSVAAGAGELFF; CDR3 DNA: TGCAGCGTTGCGGCGGGGGCCGGGGAGCTGTTTTTT
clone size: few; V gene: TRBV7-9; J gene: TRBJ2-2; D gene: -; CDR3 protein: CASSSGTTGELFF; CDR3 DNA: TGTGCCAGCAGTTCCGGGACGACCGGGGAGCTGTTTTTT
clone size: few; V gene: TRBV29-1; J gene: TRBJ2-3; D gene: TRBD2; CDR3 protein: CSVNIAGEADTQYF; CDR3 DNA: TGCAGCGTAAACATAGCGGGGGAGGCAGATACGCAGTATTTT
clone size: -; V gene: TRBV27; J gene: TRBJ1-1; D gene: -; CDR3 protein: CASSSGTLNTEAFF; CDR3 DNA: TGTGCCAGCAGCTCCGGGACATTGAACACTGAAGCTTTCTTT
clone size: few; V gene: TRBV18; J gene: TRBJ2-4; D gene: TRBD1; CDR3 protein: CASSPAGTANIQYF; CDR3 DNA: TGTGCCAGCTCACCCGCCGGGACAGCCAACATTCAGTACTTC
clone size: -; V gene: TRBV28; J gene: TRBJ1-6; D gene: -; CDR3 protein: CASSFGVYKNSPLHF; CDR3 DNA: TGTGCCAGCAGTTTCGGGGTTTATAAGAATTCACCCCTCCACTTT
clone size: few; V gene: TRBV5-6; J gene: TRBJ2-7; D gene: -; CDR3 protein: CASSLGLSGSYEQYF; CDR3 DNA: TGTGCCAGCAGCTTGGGTCTCAGTGGATCCTACGAGCAGTACTTC
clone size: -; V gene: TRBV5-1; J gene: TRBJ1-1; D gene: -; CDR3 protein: CASSLASPTRGTEAFF; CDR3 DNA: TGCGCCAGCAGCTTGGCCTCCCCTACCCGAGGCACTGAAGCTTTCTTT
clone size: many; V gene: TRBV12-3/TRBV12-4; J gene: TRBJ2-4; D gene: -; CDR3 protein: CASSLGERDIQYF; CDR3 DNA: TGTGCCAGCAGTTTGGGGGAGAGAGACATTCAGTACTTC
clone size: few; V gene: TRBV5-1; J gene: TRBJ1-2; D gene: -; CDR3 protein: CASSEGIEGYGYTF; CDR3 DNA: TGCGCCAGCAGCGAAGGCATCGAAGGGTATGGCTACACCTTC
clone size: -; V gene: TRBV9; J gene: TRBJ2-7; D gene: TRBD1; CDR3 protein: CASSARQGAWNEQYF; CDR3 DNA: TGTGCCAGCAGCGCCCGACAGGGGGCATGGAACGAGCAGTACTTC
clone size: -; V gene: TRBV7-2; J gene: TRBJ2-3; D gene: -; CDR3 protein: CASSRARDLAQYF; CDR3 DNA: TGTGCCAGCAGCCGCGCCCGGGACCTCGCGCAGTATTTT
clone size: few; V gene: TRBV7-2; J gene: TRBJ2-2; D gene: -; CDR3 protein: CASSLFAGNTGELFF; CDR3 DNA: TGTGCCAGCAGCTTATTTGCAGGGAACACCGGGGAGCTGTTTTTT
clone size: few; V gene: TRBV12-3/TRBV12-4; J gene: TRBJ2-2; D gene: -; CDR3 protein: CASTEPNTGELFF; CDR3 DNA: TGTGCCAGCACAGAGCCGAACACCGGGGAGCTGTTTTTT
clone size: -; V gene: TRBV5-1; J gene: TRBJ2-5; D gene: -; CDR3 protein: CASSSYRGETQYF; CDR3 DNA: TGCGCCAGCAGCTCCTACCGAGGAGAGACCCAGTACTTC
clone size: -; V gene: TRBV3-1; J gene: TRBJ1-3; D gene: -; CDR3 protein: CASSPQVDPGNTIYF; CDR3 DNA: TGTGCCAGCAGCCCGCAGGTCGATCCCGGAAACACCATATATTTT
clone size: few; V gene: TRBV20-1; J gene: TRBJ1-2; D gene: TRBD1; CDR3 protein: CSASDRGYGYTF; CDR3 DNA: TGCAGTGCTTCCGACAGGGGCTATGGCTACACCTTC
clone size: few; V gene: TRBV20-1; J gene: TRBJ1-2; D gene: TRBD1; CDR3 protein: CSAPIRGLNYGYTF; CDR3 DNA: TGCAGTGCCCCGATCAGGGGGCTGAACTATGGCTACACCTTC
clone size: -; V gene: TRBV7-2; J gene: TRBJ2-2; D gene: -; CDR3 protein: CASSSDSLSGELFF; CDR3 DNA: TGTGCCAGCAGCTCAGATTCTCTGAGCGGGGAGCTGTTTTTT